These 24 T cell receptor beta chains share one sample of origin, sequenced in a study of shared clonotypes between healthy human individuals. Using immunoSEQ multiplex PCR, the repertoire was profiled, and TCRdb retains in-frame clones only, with some absent. The sample holds approximately 470,000 clones, more than 65% seen once. The sequencing input was PBMCs. Source of these receptors: a woman in her thirties or forties in good health. Some clones in this sample may be carry-over from other donors' samples.

Of note for this clone: Other DNA sequences from this sample encode an identical CDR3 as well. The chain joins TRBV18 to TRBJ1-1, with D maybe TRBD1 (5 bases). The germline V gene has CDR1 KGHSH and CDR2 LQKENI. This CDR3 is 13 amino acids long. Trimming took 3 bases from V and 1 from J, leaving 6 bases between them. CDR3 bases: TGTGCCAGCTCACCCGGACAGAACACTGAAGCTTTCTTT. Protein: CASSPGQNTEAFF.

The genes are TRBV7-8 and TRBJ1-3; 7 bases match TRBD1. Germline CDR1 reads SGHVS; CDR2 reads FQNEAQ. The CDR3 consists of 17 residues. With 4 bases clipped from V and 6 bases from J, the junction kept 15 bases outside the gene matches. The CDR3 reads CASSSNRGVSYENTIYF. The CDR3 region has the DNA TGTGCCAGCAGCTCTAACAGGGGTGTTAGTTATGAAAACACCATATATTTT.

The V gene is TRBV5-1, the J gene TRBJ2-1, with 14 bases fitting TRBD2. V shed 3 bases, J shed 0 bases, and the junction held 5 bases outside the gene matches. Germline-derived CDR1 and CDR2 are SGHRS and YFSETQ. The CDR3 runs 18 residues. The CDR3 reads CASSSGLAGDVSYNEQFF. The CDR3 DNA follows: TGCGCCAGCAGCTCGGGACTAGCGGGAGACGTCTCCTACAATGAGCAGTTCTTC.

The chain uses TRBV19 and TRBJ1-2, with D maybe TRBD1 (5 bases). With 2 bases removed from V and 14 bases from J, the gap between germline ends came to 15 bases. CDR1 is LNHDA and CDR2 is SQIVND in the germline V gene (reference sequence). This CDR3 is 12 amino acids long. This CDR3 is CASSISSRQQTF. The CDR3, as DNA: TGTGCCAGTAGTATATCCTCCCGACAGCAAACCTTC.

In the case of this clone: Given a far larger clone just one base away, this is likely a sequencing read error. The chain employs TRBV4-1 and TRBJ2-3, with D maybe TRBD2 (6 bases). Trimming took 0 bases from V and 3 from J, leaving 10 bases between them. The CDR3 is 15 residues long. Germline V CDR1 and CDR2: MGHRA, YSYEKL. In DNA form, the CDR3 reads TGCGCCAGCAGCCAAGAGGCTAGCGTGACAGATACGCAGTATTTT. Residues: CASSQEASVTDTQYF.

The rearrangement uses TRBV10-3 and TRBJ2-7; TRBD1 matches at 9 bases. CDR3 length equals 14 residues. Germline-derived CDR1 and CDR2 are ENHRY and SYGVKD. V lost 6 bases, J lost 0 bases, and 3 bases stayed unmatched. As DNA, the CDR3 is TGTGCCATCAGCGGGACAGGGAGCTCCTACGAGCAGTACTTC. Translated, it gives CAISGTGSSYEQYF.

On this clone: One base separates it from a far larger clone, so it is likely a read error. The rearrangement links TRBV15 to TRBJ1-1; D remains ambiguous. This CDR3 has 14 amino acids. Germline values: CDR1 LNHNV, CDR2 YYDKDF (reference sequence). The CDR3 DNA reads TGTGCCACCAGCACTGGCCACCTGAGCACTGAAGCTTCCTTT. Its protein is CATSTGHLSTEASF.

The chain uses TRBV6-6 and TRBJ2-5; 13 bases line up with TRBD2. Per germline, CDR1 MNHNY and CDR2 SVGAGI (reference sequence). There are 15 residues in the CDR3. V gave up 5 bases and J gave up 7 bases; unmatched junction bases: 7. This CDR3 is CASSRTSGSWGTQYF. The DNA for the CDR3 is TGTGCCAGCAGTCGGACTAGCGGGAGTTGGGGGACCCAGTACTTC.

V and J are TRBV9 and TRBJ2-5, with D hard to call. CDR3 length: 14 residues. Germline V gene data show CDR1 as SGDLS and CDR2 as YYNGEE. V was shortened by 0 bases and J by 5 bases, with 11 bases between the two germline ends. In nucleotides, the CDR3 is TGTGCCAGCAGCGTAGTCCCGGATCGGGAGACCCAGTACTTC. As protein: CASSVVPDRETQYF.

Written as DNA, the CDR3 is TGTGCCAGTAGTCCCCCCGGGACAGGGTCAATGGGACAGCCCCAGCATTTT. This gives the protein CASSPPGTGSMGQPQHF. The chain combines TRBV19 with TRBJ1-5; 9 nucleotides line up with TRBD1. The CDR3 is 17 amino acids. Germline V gene data show CDR1 as LNHDA and CDR2 as SQIVND (reference sequence). Trimming removed 5 bases from V and 7 bases from J; junction bases left unmatched: 15.

The chain uses TRBV15 and TRBJ1-3, with D unclear. The length of the CDR3 is 14 residues. V lost 0 bases and J 8 bases, leaving 11 bases between the germline ends. Germline CDR1 and CDR2: LNHNV and YYDKDF (reference sequence). The CDR3 protein is CATSRERHVDTIYF. The DNA for the CDR3 is TGTGCCACCAGCAGAGAGAGGCACGTCGACACCATATATTTT.

The rearrangement links TRBV10-2 to TRBJ2-1; 7 bases are a match to TRBD2. The CDR3 extends over 15 amino acids. Looked up from germline, CDR1 is WSHSY and CDR2 is SAAADI. V trimming: 2 bases; J trimming: 0 bases; junction bases outside the gene matches: 1. The CDR3 is CASSEGRDSYNEQFF. The DNA for the CDR3 is TGCGCCAGCAGTGAGGGGAGGGACTCCTACAATGAGCAGTTCTTC.

Points on this clone: A far larger clone differs by one base, so this is likely a read error. This rearrangement joins TRBV28 to TRBJ2-1; the match to TRBD2 covers 13 bases. Germline values: CDR1 MDHEN, CDR2 SYDVKM. The CDR3 spans 15 residues. V shed 5 bases, J shed 8 bases, and the junction held 6 bases outside the gene matches. CDR3 sequence (DNA): TGTGCCAGCAGTACCCGGACTAGCGGGAGCGATGAGCAGTTCTTC. Translation: CASSTRTSGSDEQFF.

V and J are TRBV5-5 and TRBJ1-2; D is possibly TRBD1 (5 bases). CDR3 length equals 14 residues. CDR1 is SGHKS and CDR2 is YYEKEE in the germline V gene (reference sequence). Trimming shortened V by 0 bases and J by 9 bases, and 15 bases separated the two germline ends. The CDR3 loop is CASSLAGRDVRYTF. CDR3 in DNA: TGTGCCAGCAGCTTGGCTGGCAGGGATGTGCGCTACACCTTC.

The rearrangement joins TRBV10-2 to TRBJ1-5, with D tentatively TRBD1 (5 bases). The CDR3 covers 14 residues. CDR1 is WSHSY, CDR2 SAAADI, per germline. Deletions cut 7 bases from V and 3 bases from J, with 13 bases between. CDR3: CASTGTESNQPQHF. CDR3 bases: TGCGCCAGCACCGGGACGGAATCCAATCAGCCCCAGCATTTT.

The gene calls are TRBV5-8 and TRBJ2-7, with D perhaps matching TRBD1 (5 bases). V gave up 0 bases and J gave up 6 bases, with 7 bases separating them. Per germline, CDR1 SGHTS and CDR2 YDEGEE. This CDR3 spans 12 amino acids. CDR3 sequence (DNA): TGTGCCAGCAGCTTGGAGGGGTTCGAGCAGTACTTC. Protein product: CASSLEGFEQYF.

This clone was picked up a small number of times. A far larger clone is only one base removed, so a read error is likely. The same CDR3 is also encoded by other DNA sequences in this sample. CDR3 loop: CAWSVGPSSYGYTF. CDR3 nucleotide sequence: TGTGCCTGGAGTGTCGGGCCTTCCTCCTATGGCTACACCTTC. The rearrangement links TRBV30 to TRBJ1-2; no clear D. Germline loops: CDR1 GTSNPN, CDR2 SVGIG (reference sequence). V was shortened by 0 bases and J by 4 bases, with 12 bases between the two germline ends. The CDR3 is made up of 14 amino acids. Full variable domain (outside the CDR3, taken from reference TRBV30 and TRBJ1-2): SQTIHQWPATLVQPVGSPLSLECTVEGTSNPNLYWYRQAAGRGLQLLFYSVGIGQISSEVPQNLSASRPQDRQFILSSKKLLLSDSGFYLCAWSVGPSSYGYTFGSGTRLTVV.

This clone showed up just once. The chain employs TRBV6-6 and TRBJ2-5, with TRBD1 as a possible D gene (5 bases). The CDR3 covers 14 residues. CDR1 and CDR2 (germline): MNHNY, SVGAGI (reference sequence). Trimming took off 4 bases at V and 7 bases at J, with 16 bases between the two ends. The CDR3 sequence: CASSSDRRVGTQYF. The CDR3 region has the DNA TGTGCCAGCAGTTCCGACAGAAGGGTTGGGACCCAGTACTTC.

The genes are TRBV14 and TRBJ2-2, with D hard to call. The CDR3 extends over 16 amino acids. Trimming removed 0 bases from V and 0 bases from J, with 8 bases in between. Germline CDR1 is SGHDN and CDR2 is FVKESK. CDR3 in amino acids: CASSQDRAANTGELFF. DNA of the CDR3: TGTGCCAGCAGCCAAGATCGGGCAGCGAACACCGGGGAGCTGTTTTTT.

J is TRBJ2-5 and V is TRBV2, with TRBD1 identical over 11 bases. Germline V lookup: CDR1 SNHLY, CDR2 FYNNEI. The CDR3 is 14 amino acids. The V segment lost 6 bases and the J segment 4 bases; nucleotides outside the gene matches: 4. CDR3 residues: CASRDRGLGETQYF. CDR3 nucleotide sequence: TGTGCCAGCAGGGACAGGGGGCTGGGAGAGACCCAGTACTTC.

This clone was seen a handful of times. V gene TRBV7-2 combines with J gene TRBJ2-7; 7 positions match TRBD2. Germline CDR1 is SGHTA and CDR2 is FQGNSA. This CDR3 is 12 amino acids long. The V gene end was trimmed by 5 bases and the J gene end by 4 bases; junction bases not matched to a gene: 2. The CDR3 spells CASSAGLYEQYF. The DNA for the CDR3 is TGTGCCAGCAGCGCGGGACTATACGAGCAGTACTTC.

This rearrangement joins TRBV2 to TRBJ2-5, with D possibly called TRBD1 or TRBD2 (5 bases each). The germline gives CDR1 SNHLY, CDR2 FYNNEI. This CDR3 contains 13 residues. V was shortened by 6 bases and J by 7 bases, with 15 bases between the two germline ends. The CDR3 DNA reads as TGTGCCAGCAGCCTAAGGGACCGTTCGACCCAGTACTTC. Encoded protein: CASSLRDRSTQYF.

This clone was picked up one time. This sequence joins TRBV27 and TRBJ1-4, with D tentatively TRBD1 (6 bases). The CDR3 is 15 residues long. The germline CDR1 and CDR2 sequences are MNHEY and SMNVEV (reference sequence). The germline V and J ends were trimmed by 0 bases and 3 bases, with 8 bases remaining between them. This CDR3 is CASSLSGGPNEKLFF. The CDR3 bases are TGTGCCAGCAGTTTATCGGGGGGGCCTAATGAAAAACTGTTTTTT.

In the case of this clone: A far larger clone differs by one base, so this is likely a read error. The chain carries TRBV28 and TRBJ2-2; TRBD1 matches 7 bases. The CDR3 contains 15 residues. Germline-derived CDR1 and CDR2 are MDHEN and SYDVKM. J lost 3 bases, V lost 5 bases, and 6 bases had no gene match. CDR3 loop: CASSPVTGHTGELFF. CDR3 bases: TGTGCCAGCAGTCCCGTGACAGGGCACACCGGGGAGCTGTTTTTT.